This TCR beta chain stems from a study of T cells in Graves' hyperthyroidism and ophthalmopathy. Researchers amplified the TCR beta CDR3 regions from RNA transcripts. Initially, a first-round RT-PCR of the TCR CDR3 employed the HTBI primer set. TCRdb called the multiplex PCR reads again in MiXCR, with one record for every CDR3 protein. The sample shows hundreds of thousands of distinct CDR3 sequences, approximately 15% of them seen only once. The germline gives CDR1 LGHNA, CDR2 YNFKEQ. The CDR3 spans 15 residues. With 0 bases removed from V and 1 base from J, the gap between germline ends came to 8 bases.

The origin of this receptor is a woman aged 25-40 years with Graves' hyperthyroidism. The chain has TRBV4-2 and TRBJ2-3, with D possibly matching TRBD2 (5 bases). The specimen was blood. The CDR3 DNA is TGTGCCAGCAGCCAAGAATGGCGGGGCACAGATACGCAGTATTTT. Its protein is CASSQEWRGTDTQYF.